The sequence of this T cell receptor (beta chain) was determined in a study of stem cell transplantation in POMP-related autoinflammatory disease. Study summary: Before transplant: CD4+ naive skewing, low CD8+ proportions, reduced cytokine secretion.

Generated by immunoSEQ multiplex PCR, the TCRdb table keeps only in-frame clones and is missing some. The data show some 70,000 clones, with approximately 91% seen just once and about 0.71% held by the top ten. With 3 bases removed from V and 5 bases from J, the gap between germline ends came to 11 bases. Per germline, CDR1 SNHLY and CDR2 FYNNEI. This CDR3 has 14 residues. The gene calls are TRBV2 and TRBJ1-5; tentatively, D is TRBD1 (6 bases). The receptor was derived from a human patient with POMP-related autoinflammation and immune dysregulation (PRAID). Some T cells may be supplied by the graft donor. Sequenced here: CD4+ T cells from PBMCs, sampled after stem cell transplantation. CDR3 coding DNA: TGTGCCAGCAGTGAGGCGGGGGGCGATCAGCCCCAGCATTTT. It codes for CASSEAGGDQPQHF. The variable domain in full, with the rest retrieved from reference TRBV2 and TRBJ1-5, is EPEVTQTPSHQVTQMGQEVILRCVPISNHLYFYWYRQILGQKVEFLVSFYNNEISEKSEIFDDQFSVERPDGSNFTLKIRSTKLEDSAMYFCASSEAGGDQPQHFGDGTRLSIL.